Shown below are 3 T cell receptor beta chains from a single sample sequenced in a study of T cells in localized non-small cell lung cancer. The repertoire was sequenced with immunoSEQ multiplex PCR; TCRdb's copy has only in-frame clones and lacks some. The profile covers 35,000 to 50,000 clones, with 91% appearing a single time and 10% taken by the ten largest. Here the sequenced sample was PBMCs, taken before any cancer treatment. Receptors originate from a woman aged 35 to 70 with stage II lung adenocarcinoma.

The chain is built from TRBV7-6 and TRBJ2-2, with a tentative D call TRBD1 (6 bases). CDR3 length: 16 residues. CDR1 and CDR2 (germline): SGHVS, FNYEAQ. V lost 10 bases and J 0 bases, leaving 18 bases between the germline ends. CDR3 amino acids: CATSERGFPNTGELFF. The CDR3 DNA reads TGTGCCACCTCTGAAAGGGGGTTTCCGAACACCGGGGAGCTGTTTTTT.

DNA of the CDR3: TGCGCCAGCAGCATCCGGGTTACAAACACTGAAGCTTTCTTT. It encodes CASSIRVTNTEAFF. The chain employs TRBV5-1 and TRBJ1-1; D not resolved. Trimming removed 4 bases at V and 2 bases at J, with 12 bases between. The CDR3 extends over 14 amino acids. Germline CDR1 reads SGHRS; CDR2 reads YFSETQ.

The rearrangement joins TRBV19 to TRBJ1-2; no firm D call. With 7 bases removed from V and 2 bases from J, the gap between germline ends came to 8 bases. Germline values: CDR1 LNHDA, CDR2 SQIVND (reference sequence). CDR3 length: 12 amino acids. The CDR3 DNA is TGTGCCAGTAAGGCAGAAAACTATGGCTACACCTTC. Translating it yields CASKAENYGYTF.